One sample yielded the 3 T cell receptor beta chains listed below, sequenced in a study of low-dose radiotherapy and immunotherapy resistance in tumors. Primers targeting TRAV and TRBV primed first-strand cDNA, covering alpha and beta chains. With a constant-region primer and a V-primer adapter, TCRs were subjected to about 20 PCR cycles of amplification. Via MiXCR, TCRdb re-called the reads, giving one row per CDR3 protein. This table has about 13,000 distinct CDR3 sequences, roughly 60% appearing once. The receptors originated from a human donor with advanced metastatic prostate, ovarian, gallbladder or colorectal cancer (not recorded which). This table probably holds off-target reads from a library built for another chain.

The chain links TRBV18 to TRBJ1-5, with D uncertain. With 1 base removed from V and 0 bases from J, the gap between germline ends came to 7 bases. The CDR3 totals 15 residues. Germline V lookup: CDR1 KGHSH, CDR2 LQKENI. CDR3 in amino acids: CASSPQSNSNQPQHF. In DNA form, the CDR3 reads TGTGCCAGCTCACCACAGAGTAATAGCAATCAGCCCCAGCATTTT.

J is TRBJ2-2 and V is TRBV6-6; D might be TRBD1 (5 bases). Germline V gene data show CDR1 as MNHNY and CDR2 as SVGAGI (reference sequence). The CDR3 length is 15 residues. Trimming took off 5 bases at V and 4 bases at J, with 14 bases between the two ends. The CDR3 DNA sequence: TGTGCCAGCAGTAACCCAGGGATTAGCACCGGGGAGCTGTTTTTT. Protein: CASSNPGISTGELFF.

This rearrangement joins TRBV29-1 to TRBJ1-2; weak D call: TRBD1 (5 bases). CDR1 and CDR2 (germline): SQVTM, ANQGSEA. The ends were cut back, 4 bases at V and 2 bases at J, with 14 bases in the middle. The CDR3 consists of 14 residues. The CDR3 nucleotides are TGCAGCGTTGCCTCCCAGGGAATGAACTATGGCTACACCTTC. Amino acids: CSVASQGMNYGYTF.